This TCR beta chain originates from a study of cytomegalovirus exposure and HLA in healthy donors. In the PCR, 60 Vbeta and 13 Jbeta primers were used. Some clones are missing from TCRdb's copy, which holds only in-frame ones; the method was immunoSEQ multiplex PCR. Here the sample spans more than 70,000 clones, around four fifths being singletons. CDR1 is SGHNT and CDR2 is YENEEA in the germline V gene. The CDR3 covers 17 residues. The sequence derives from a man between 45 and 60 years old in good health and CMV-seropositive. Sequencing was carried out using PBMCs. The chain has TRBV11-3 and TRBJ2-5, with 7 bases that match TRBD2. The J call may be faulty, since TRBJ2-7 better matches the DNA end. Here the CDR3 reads CASSFIAGLLAPYEQYF. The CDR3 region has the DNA TGTGCCAGCAGCTTCATAGCGGGCCTCCTCGCGCCCTACGAGCAGTACTTC.